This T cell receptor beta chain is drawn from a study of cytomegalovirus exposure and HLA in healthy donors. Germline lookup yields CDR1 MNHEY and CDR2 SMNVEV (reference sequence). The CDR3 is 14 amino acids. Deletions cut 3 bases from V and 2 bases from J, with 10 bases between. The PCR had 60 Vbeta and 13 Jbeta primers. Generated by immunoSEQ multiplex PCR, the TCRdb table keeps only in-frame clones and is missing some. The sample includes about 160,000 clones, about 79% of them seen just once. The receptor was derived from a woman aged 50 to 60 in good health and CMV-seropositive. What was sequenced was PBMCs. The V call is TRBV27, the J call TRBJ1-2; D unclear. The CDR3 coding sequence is TGTGCCAGCAGTTTCCTAGGTGGGAACTATGGCTACACCTTC. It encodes CASSFLGGNYGYTF.